The 8 T cell receptor beta chains below all came from one sample that was sequenced in a study of T cells after yellow fever vaccination. TCRdb passed the 5' RACE reads through MiXCR, listing each CDR3 protein once. In the table there are about 400,000 distinct CDR3 sequences, around 10% of which are singletons. The sample here was PBMCs, taken on the day of the first yellow fever vaccination. The receptors were gathered from a man between 18 and 29 years old who received the YFV17D yellow fever vaccine.

In its sample, this clonotype was seen many times. V gene TRBV4-1 combines with J gene TRBJ1-5, with a tentative D call TRBD1 (5 bases). Per germline, CDR1 MGHRA and CDR2 YSYEKL. CDR3 length: 15 residues. Trimming took off 6 bases at V and 1 base at J, with 13 bases between the two ends. CDR3 residues: CASRDRDVSNQPQHF. In nucleotides, the CDR3 is TGCGCCAGCAGGGACCGGGACGTAAGCAATCAGCCCCAGCATTTT.

This clonotype has just a few counts. The chain is built from TRBV5-1 and TRBJ1-1, with D possibly TRBD1 on 6 matching bases. The V end was cut by 4 bases, the J end by 7 bases, with 14 bases between. Germline V gene data show CDR1 as SGHRS and CDR2 as YFSETQ. The CDR3 extends over 13 amino acids. CDR3 loop: CASSRRTDSEAFF. The CDR3 nucleotides are TGCGCCAGCAGCCGTCGGACAGACAGTGAAGCTTTCTTT.

This clonotype was observed many times. The chain employs TRBV5-1 and TRBJ1-5; possible D gene TRBD1, 6 bases. V shed 4 bases and J shed 7 bases, with 18 bases lying between them. Germline V gene lookup returns CDR1 SGHRS and CDR2 YFSETQ. This CDR3 has 15 amino acids. CDR3 nucleotide sequence: TGCGCCAGCAGCGTCGGAACAGGGTATGGACAGCCCCAGCATTTT. Amino acids: CASSVGTGYGQPQHF.

This chain connects TRBV9 to TRBJ1-5; D unclear. CDR3 length: 13 amino acids. Germline V CDR1 and CDR2: SGDLS, YYNGEE. V gave up 3 bases and J gave up 6 bases, with 10 bases separating them. The DNA for the CDR3 is TGTGCCAGCAGCGGGCCCACGGGTCAGCCCCAGCATTTT. This translates into CASSGPTGQPQHF.

This clonotype was counted a few times. The chain is built from TRBV27 and TRBJ2-7; 7 bases agree with TRBD2. The CDR3 runs 17 residues. J was trimmed by 0 bases and V by 5 bases; bases with no gene match: 13. Looked up from germline, CDR1 is MNHEY and CDR2 is SMNVEV (reference sequence). The CDR3 sequence: CASSPYPPGGSSYEQYF. CDR3 DNA sequence: TGTGCCAGCAGTCCCTACCCCCCGGGGGGAAGCTCCTACGAGCAGTACTTC.

The rearrangement links TRBV10-3 to TRBJ2-7; 9 nucleotides align to TRBD1. Unmatched junction bases numbered 5, after V lost 2 bases and J lost 0 bases. This CDR3 contains 16 residues. Germline V gene data show CDR1 as ENHRY and CDR2 as SYGVKD. The CDR3 is CAISELGQGPSYEQYF. The CDR3 DNA is TGTGCCATCAGTGAGCTAGGACAGGGGCCCTCCTACGAGCAGTACTTC.

The gene calls are TRBV20-1 and TRBJ2-1; D might be TRBD2 (7 bases). V dropped 0 bases and J dropped 8 bases, with 14 bases sitting between them. Germline loops: CDR1 DFQATT, CDR2 SNEGSKA (reference sequence). CDR3 length equals 14 residues. This chain's CDR3 is CSAREGGAKDEQFF. The CDR3 DNA is TGCAGTGCTAGAGAAGGGGGGGCCAAGGATGAGCAGTTCTTC.

This clonotype was found many times. The genes are TRBV7-2 and TRBJ2-4; TRBD2 aligns across 7 bases. The V segment lost 3 bases and the J segment 5 bases; nucleotides outside the gene matches: 1. The CDR3 loop spans 13 amino acids. Germline V gene sequence: CDR1 SGHTA, CDR2 FQGNSA. For the CDR3, the DNA is TGTGCCAGCAGCTTCGCGGGGGAAAACATTCAGTACTTC. Protein sequence: CASSFAGENIQYF. The entire variable domain, with the rest obtained from reference TRBV7-2 and TRBJ2-4, is as follows: GAGVSQSPSNKVTEKGKDVELRCDPISGHTALYWYRQSLGQGLEFLIYFQGNSAPDKSGLPSDRFSAERTGGSVSTLTIQRTQQEDSAVYLCASSFAGENIQYFGAGTRLSVL.